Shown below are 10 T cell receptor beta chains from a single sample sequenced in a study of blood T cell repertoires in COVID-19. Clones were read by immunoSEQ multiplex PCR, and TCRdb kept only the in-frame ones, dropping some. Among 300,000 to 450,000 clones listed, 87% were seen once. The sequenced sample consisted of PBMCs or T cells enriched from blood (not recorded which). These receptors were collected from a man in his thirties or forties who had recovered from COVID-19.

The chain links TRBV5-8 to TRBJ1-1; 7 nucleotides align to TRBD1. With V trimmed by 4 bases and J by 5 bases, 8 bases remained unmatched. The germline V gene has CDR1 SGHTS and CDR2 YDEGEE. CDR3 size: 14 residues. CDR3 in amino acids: CASSVPDRVTEAFF. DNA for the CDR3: TGTGCCAGCAGCGTGCCAGACAGGGTTACTGAAGCTTTCTTT.

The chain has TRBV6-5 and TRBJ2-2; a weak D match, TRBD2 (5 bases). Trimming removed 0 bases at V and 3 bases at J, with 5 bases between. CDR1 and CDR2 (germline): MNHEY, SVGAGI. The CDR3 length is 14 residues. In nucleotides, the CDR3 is TGTGCCAGCAGTTACTCGGGAGACACCGGGGAGCTGTTTTTT. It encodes CASSYSGDTGELFF.

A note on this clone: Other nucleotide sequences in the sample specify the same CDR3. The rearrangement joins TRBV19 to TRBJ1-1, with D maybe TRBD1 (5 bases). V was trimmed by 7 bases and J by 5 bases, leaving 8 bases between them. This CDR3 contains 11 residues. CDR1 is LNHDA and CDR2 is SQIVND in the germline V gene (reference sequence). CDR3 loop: CASKGVTEAFF. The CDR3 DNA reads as TGTGCCAGTAAAGGGGTAACTGAAGCTTTCTTT.

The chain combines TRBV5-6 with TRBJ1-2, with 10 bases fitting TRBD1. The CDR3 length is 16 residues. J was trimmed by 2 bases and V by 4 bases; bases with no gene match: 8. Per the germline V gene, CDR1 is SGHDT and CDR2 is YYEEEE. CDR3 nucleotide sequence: TGTGCCAGCAGCCCGGGACAGGGGTCTTGGAACTATGGCTACACCTTC. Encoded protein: CASSPGQGSWNYGYTF.

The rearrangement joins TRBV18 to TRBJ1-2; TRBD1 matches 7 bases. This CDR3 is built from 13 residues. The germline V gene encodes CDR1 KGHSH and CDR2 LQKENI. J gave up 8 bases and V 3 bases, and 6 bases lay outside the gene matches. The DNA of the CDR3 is TGTGCCAGCTCACCGCCGACAGGGCGCGGCTACACCTTC. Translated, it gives CASSPPTGRGYTF.

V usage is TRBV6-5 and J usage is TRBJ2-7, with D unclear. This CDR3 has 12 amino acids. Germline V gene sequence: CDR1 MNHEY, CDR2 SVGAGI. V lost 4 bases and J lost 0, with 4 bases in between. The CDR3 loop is CASSSVSYEQYF. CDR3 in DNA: TGTGCCAGCAGTTCGGTCTCCTACGAGCAGTACTTC.

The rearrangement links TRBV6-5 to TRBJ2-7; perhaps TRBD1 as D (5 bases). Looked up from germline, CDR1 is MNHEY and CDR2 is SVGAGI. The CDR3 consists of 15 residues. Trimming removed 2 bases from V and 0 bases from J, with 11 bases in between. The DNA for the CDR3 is TGTGCCAGCAGTTACGGTGGGCAGGGCTCCTACGAGCAGTACTTC. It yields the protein CASSYGGQGSYEQYF.

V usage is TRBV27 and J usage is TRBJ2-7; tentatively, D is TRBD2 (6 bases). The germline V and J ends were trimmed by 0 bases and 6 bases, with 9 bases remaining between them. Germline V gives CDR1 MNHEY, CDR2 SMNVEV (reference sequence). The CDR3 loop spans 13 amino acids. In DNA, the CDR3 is TGTGCCAGCAGTTTATCGTGGGGAGGCGAGCAGTACTTC. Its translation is CASSLSWGGEQYF.

This CDR3 is CASSPGVGTDTQYF. The CDR3, as DNA: TGTGCCAGCAGCCCAGGGGTGGGAACAGATACGCAGTATTTT. The chain combines TRBV27 with TRBJ2-3; D is possibly TRBD1 (6 bases). The V and J ends lost 6 bases and 3 bases respectively, with 13 bases between them. The CDR3 contains 14 residues. Per the germline V gene, CDR1 is MNHEY and CDR2 is SMNVEV (reference sequence).

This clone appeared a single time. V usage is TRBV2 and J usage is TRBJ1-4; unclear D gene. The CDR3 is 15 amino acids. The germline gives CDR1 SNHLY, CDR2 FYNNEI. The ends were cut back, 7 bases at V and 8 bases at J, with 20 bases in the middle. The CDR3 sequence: CASTNPDGLWEKLFF. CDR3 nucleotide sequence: TGTGCCAGCACAAATCCTGACGGACTTTGGGAAAAACTGTTTTTT.